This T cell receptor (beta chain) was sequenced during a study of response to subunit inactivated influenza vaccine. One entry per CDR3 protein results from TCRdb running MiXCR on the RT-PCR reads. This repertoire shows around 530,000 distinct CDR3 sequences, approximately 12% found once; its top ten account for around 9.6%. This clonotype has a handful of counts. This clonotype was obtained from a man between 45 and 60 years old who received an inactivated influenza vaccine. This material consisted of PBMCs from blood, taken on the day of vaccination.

The CDR3: CAIRPSGGTDTQYF. CDR3 DNA: TGTGCCATCAGACCTAGCGGGGGCACAGATACGCAGTATTTT. This chain uses TRBV10-3 with TRBJ2-3; 9 positions agree with TRBD2. The CDR3 totals 14 residues. The V and J ends lost 6 bases and 1 base, in that order; junction bases with no gene match: 2. Germline V gene data show CDR1 as ENHRY and CDR2 as SYGVKD.